These 31 T cell receptor beta chains were sequenced from one sample in a study of blood T cell repertoires in COVID-19. Some clones are missing from TCRdb's copy, which holds only in-frame ones; the method was immunoSEQ multiplex PCR. Of approximately 200,000 clones detected, around 84% appear once; the ten largest clones hold 5.1%. Sequences were obtained from peripheral blood. The receptors stem from a woman in her sixties or seventies who had recovered from COVID-19.

This chain connects TRBV9 to TRBJ2-7; TRBD2 aligns across 8 bases. V was pared by 0 bases and J by 3 bases, with 2 bases of the junction left unmatched. Germline values: CDR1 SGDLS, CDR2 YYNGEE. The CDR3 sequence is 14 residues long. DNA of the CDR3: TGTGCCAGCAGCGTAGACGGGGGGGTCTACGAGCAGTACTTC. It codes for CASSVDGGVYEQYF.

In nucleotides, the CDR3 is TGTGCCAGCAGCCGTGACCTCATGGCCGGCGGGGGTGAGACCCAGTACTTC. Translating it yields CASSRDLMAGGGETQYF. The rearrangement joins TRBV7-8 to TRBJ2-5; 7 bases agree with TRBD2. The germline gives CDR1 SGHVS, CDR2 FQNEAQ. This CDR3 is built from 17 residues. With 5 bases clipped from V and 5 bases from J, the junction kept 17 bases outside the gene matches.

The CDR3 sequence: CASSLARSGYTF. Written as DNA, the CDR3 is TGTGCCAGCAGTTTAGCAAGGAGCGGCTACACCTTC. The V gene is TRBV12-3 or TRBV12-4, the J gene TRBJ1-2; D call uncertain. This CDR3 has 12 amino acids. Trimming removed 0 bases at V and 8 bases at J, with 7 bases between.

This clone was observed a single time. The chain carries TRBV9 and TRBJ1-2, with D hard to call. Trimming took 3 bases from V and 4 from J, leaving 16 bases between them. The CDR3 has 15 amino acids. The germline CDR1 and CDR2 sequences are SGDLS and YYNGEE. The CDR3 DNA reads as TGTGCCAGCAGCGCCGGGAGGAGGGAGAGCTATGGCTACACCTTC. Translation gives CASSAGRRESYGYTF.

The chain is built from TRBV30 and TRBJ1-5; the match to TRBD1 covers 9 bases. The germline V gene has CDR1 GTSNPN and CDR2 SVGIG (reference sequence). The V segment lost 7 bases and the J segment 7 bases; nucleotides outside the gene matches: 5. The CDR3 spans 12 residues. The CDR3 protein is CASQGAGQPQHF. The CDR3 DNA reads as TGTGCCTCACAGGGGGCTGGACAGCCCCAGCATTTT.

The chain couples TRBV5-5 to TRBJ1-1; D may be TRBD1 (5 bases). Trimming took off 4 bases at V and 0 bases at J, with 7 bases between the two ends. The germline V gene encodes CDR1 SGHKS and CDR2 YYEKEE (reference sequence). CDR3 length: 13 residues. The CDR3 coding sequence is TGTGCCAGCAGCCAGACAGTGAACACTGAAGCTTTCTTT. Its protein product is CASSQTVNTEAFF.

This chain uses TRBV19 with TRBJ2-3, with 7 bases lining up with TRBD1. V gave up 6 bases and J gave up 0 bases; unmatched junction bases: 6. The CDR3 is 15 amino acids. Germline V gives CDR1 LNHDA, CDR2 SQIVND (reference sequence). The CDR3 region is CASSTDRTSTDTQYF. The CDR3 region has the DNA TGTGCCAGTAGCACGGACAGGACTAGCACAGATACGCAGTATTTT.

This chain uses TRBV6-6 with TRBJ2-2, with 7 bases lining up with TRBD1. After removal of 4 bases from V and 3 bases from J, the junction contained 5 bases not matched to a gene. This CDR3 region has 15 residues. Germline assignment: CDR1 MNHNY and CDR2 SVGAGI (reference sequence). This CDR3 is CASSSDRVDTGELFF. DNA for the CDR3: TGTGCCAGCAGTTCCGACAGGGTTGACACCGGGGAGCTGTTTTTT.

This clone was counted once. The chain combines TRBV29-1 with TRBJ1-4; 10 nucleotides align to TRBD1. There are 15 residues in the CDR3. CDR1 SQVTM and CDR2 ANQGSEA come from the germline V gene. V was clipped by 0 bases and J by 6 bases; unmatched bases: 4. The DNA for the CDR3 is TGCAGCGTTGAAGATCGGACAGGGGGTTATGAAAAACTGTTTTTT. Amino acids: CSVEDRTGGYEKLFF.

CDR3 residues: CASSYSRGTEAFF. DNA of the CDR3: TGTGCCAGCAGTTACTCCAGGGGCACTGAAGCTTTCTTT. The chain recombines TRBV6-2 or TRBV6-3 with TRBJ1-1, with a possible D match to TRBD1 (6 bases). In germline, CDR1 is MNHEY, CDR2 SVGEGT. The CDR3 spans 13 residues. V was trimmed by 0 bases and J by 4 bases, leaving 6 bases between them.

The chain has TRBV18 and TRBJ1-2, with D perhaps TRBD1 (5 bases). The V end lost 4 bases, the J end lost 1 base, and 16 bases lay between the germline ends. The V gene's germline CDR1 is KGHSH and CDR2 LQKENI. This CDR3 has 16 amino acids. The CDR3 nucleotides are TGTGCCAGCTCACAGCTCGGGGGAGAAGTTAACTATGGCTACACCTTC. As protein: CASSQLGGEVNYGYTF.

The rearrangement links TRBV30 to TRBJ1-6; D remains unclear. The CDR3 sequence is 12 residues long. Germline CDR1 and CDR2: GTSNPN and SVGIG (reference sequence). The V end lost 3 bases, the J end lost 9 bases, and 9 bases lay between the germline ends. The CDR3 spells CAWRGARSPLHF. DNA for the CDR3: TGTGCCTGGAGGGGAGCCCGTTCACCCCTCCACTTT.

The chain joins TRBV30 to TRBJ1-2; D is ambiguous. V lost 3 bases and J 8 bases, leaving 13 bases between the germline ends. This CDR3 is built from 12 residues. CDR1 GTSNPN and CDR2 SVGIG come from the germline V gene (reference sequence). The CDR3 nucleotides read TGTGCCTGGAGCGGTTCGACTGCCGGCTACACCTTC. It is translated as CAWSGSTAGYTF.

CDR3 in DNA: TGTGCCAGCAGCTTGCGACCGGGACAGACATACGAGCAGTACTTC. This encodes CASSLRPGQTYEQYF. V is TRBV5-4 and J is TRBJ2-7; 7 bases fit TRBD1. Germline lookup yields CDR1 SGHNT and CDR2 YYREEE (reference sequence). The CDR3 sequence is 15 residues long. The V and J ends lost 1 base and 4 bases, in that order; junction bases with no gene match: 8.

The chain uses TRBV12-5 and TRBJ1-5; 9 bases are a match to TRBD1. Looked up from germline, CDR1 is LGHNT and CDR2 is FRNRAP. The CDR3 is 17 residues long. V was clipped by 4 bases and J by 7 bases; unmatched bases: 14. CDR3 coding DNA: TGTGCTAGTGGTTCAACATCCGGGACAGGGTTGCGGCAGCCCCAGCATTTT. The encoded protein is CASGSTSGTGLRQPQHF.

The chain employs TRBV6-6 and TRBJ2-5; tentative D call: TRBD2 (6 bases). The CDR3 totals 15 residues. CDR1 MNHNY and CDR2 SVGAGI come from the germline V gene (reference sequence). V was shortened by 5 bases and J by 1 base, with 14 bases between the two germline ends. The CDR3 spells CASSPPRGFQETQYF. CDR3 coding DNA: TGTGCCAGCAGTCCACCCCGGGGGTTCCAAGAGACCCAGTACTTC.

J is TRBJ2-1 and V is TRBV7-3; D may be TRBD2 (6 bases). The germline V gene has CDR1 SGHTA and CDR2 FQGTGA. The CDR3 spans 13 residues. Trimming pared 4 bases from V and 5 bases from J, leaving 9 bases between. CDR3 sequence: CASSSTRDNEQFF. The CDR3, as DNA: TGTGCCAGCAGCTCGACTAGGGACAATGAGCAGTTCTTC.

The chain recombines TRBV11-1 with TRBJ2-5; possibly TRBD2 for D (6 bases). The V end was cut by 3 bases, the J end by 2 bases, with 13 bases between. The CDR3 loop spans 15 amino acids. CDR1 and CDR2 (germline): SGHAT, FQDESV (reference sequence). DNA of the CDR3: TGTGCCAGCAGCTTGTCCGGGCGGGGTCAAGAGACCCAGTACTTC. Protein sequence: CASSLSGRGQETQYF.

The chain joins TRBV6-6 to TRBJ2-1, with TRBD2 as a possible D gene (5 bases). V gave up 8 bases and J gave up 2 bases, with 13 bases separating them. There are 14 residues in the CDR3. CDR1 is MNHNY, CDR2 SVGAGI, per germline (reference sequence). In DNA, the CDR3 is TGTGCCAGCGGGAGAACTCCCGCCTACAATGAGCAGTTCTTC. This gives the protein CASGRTPAYNEQFF.

The J gene is TRBJ1-1, the V gene TRBV6-5; D remains unclear. With 9 bases removed from V and 6 bases from J, the gap between germline ends came to 11 bases. Germline V gives CDR1 MNHEY, CDR2 SVGAGI. The CDR3 is 11 residues long. Here the CDR3 reads CASPRGSEAFF. CDR3 nucleotides: TGTGCCAGTCCCCGGGGATCTGAAGCTTTCTTT.

The chain recombines TRBV7-3 with TRBJ2-1; the D is unclear. CDR1 SGHTA and CDR2 FQGTGA come from the germline V gene. This CDR3 contains 16 residues. Trimming cost V 1 base and J 0 bases, with 10 bases left between them. Here the CDR3 reads CASSLRAGSSYNEQFF. CDR3 nucleotides: TGTGCCAGCAGCTTAAGGGCAGGAAGCTCCTACAATGAGCAGTTCTTC.

This clone was counted a single time. This chain uses TRBV5-1 with TRBJ1-1; 10 bases align to TRBD1. Germline CDR1 reads SGHRS; CDR2 reads YFSETQ. The CDR3 loop spans 14 amino acids. Trimming at V came to 4 bases and at J to 5 bases, leaving 5 bases not matched to a gene. The CDR3 bases are TGCGCCAGCAGCAGGGACAGGGGCGGGACTGAAGCTTTCTTT. It translates to CASSRDRGGTEAFF.

The chain is built from TRBV9 and TRBJ1-5, with TRBD1 identical over 7 bases. Germline assignment: CDR1 SGDLS and CDR2 YYNGEE. V lost 4 bases to trimming and J lost 7 bases; unmatched junction nucleotides: 8. CDR3 length: 14 amino acids. The CDR3 is CASSKQGSGQPQHF. CDR3 in DNA: TGTGCCAGCAGCAAACAGGGGAGCGGACAGCCCCAGCATTTT.

The J gene is TRBJ1-1, the V gene TRBV5-4, with a possible D match to TRBD1 (5 bases). CDR3 length: 14 residues. Deletions cut 0 bases from V and 5 bases from J, with 11 bases between. Germline V gene data show CDR1 as SGHNT and CDR2 as YYREEE (reference sequence). This CDR3 reads CASSLAGRETEAFF. The CDR3 bases are TGTGCCAGCAGCTTGGCCGGCAGGGAAACTGAAGCTTTCTTT.

This clone was recorded once. The rearrangement uses TRBV5-1 and TRBJ2-5; D unresolved. Germline CDR1 and CDR2: SGHRS and YFSETQ. The V gene lost 0 bases and the J gene lost 1 base, with 10 bases spanning the gap. The length of the CDR3 is 15 residues. Here the CDR3 reads CASSLARGTQETQYF. CDR3 nucleotide sequence: TGCGCCAGCAGCTTGGCCAGAGGAACCCAAGAGACCCAGTACTTC.

The gene calls are TRBV5-4 and TRBJ2-3; 8 bases fit TRBD2. CDR1 and CDR2 from the germline V gene are SGHNT and YYREEE (reference sequence). The CDR3 is 17 residues long. V dropped 3 bases and J dropped 1; count of bases not matched to a gene: 10. CDR3 loop: CASSSSRGGLRTDTQYF. In nucleotides, the CDR3 is TGTGCCAGCAGCTCCTCACGGGGGGGCCTTCGCACAGATACGCAGTATTTT.

The chain joins TRBV7-9 to TRBJ1-5; D possibly corresponds to TRBD1 (6 bases). Germline CDR1 reads SEHNR; CDR2 reads FQNEAQ (reference sequence). The V gene lost 5 bases and the J gene lost 2 bases, with 10 bases spanning the gap. The CDR3 extends over 14 amino acids. For the CDR3, the DNA is TGTGCCAGCAGCGAGGACAGTCGCAATCAGCCCCAGCATTTT. Protein: CASSEDSRNQPQHF.

This clone was detected many times. This chain joins TRBV5-5 and TRBJ2-3, with 10 bases fitting TRBD2. The V gene's germline CDR1 is SGHKS and CDR2 YYEKEE (reference sequence). The CDR3 consists of 16 residues. J was trimmed by 4 bases and V by 4 bases; bases with no gene match: 9. The CDR3, as DNA: TGTGCCAGCAGCCTGGGTACTAGCGGGGCCTCAGATACGCAGTATTTT. Its protein is CASSLGTSGASDTQYF.

Points on this clone: The identical CDR3 is also encoded by other nucleotide sequences in the sample. The J gene is TRBJ2-5, the V gene TRBV7-9; 8 bases are a match to TRBD2. Germline CDR1 is SEHNR and CDR2 is FQNEAQ (reference sequence). The CDR3 runs 13 residues. The V segment lost 8 bases and the J segment 5 bases; nucleotides outside the gene matches: 7. The CDR3: CASGRGGRETQYF. The CDR3 region has the DNA TGTGCCAGCGGTCGGGGGGGAAGGGAGACCCAGTACTTC.

The CDR3 region has the DNA TGTGCCAGCAGCCCCCTAAACCCGAATTCACCCCTCCACTTT. It encodes CASSPLNPNSPLHF. V usage is TRBV3-1 (or the pseudogene TRBV3-2) and J usage is TRBJ1-6; D is uncertain. V shed 4 bases and J shed 7 bases, with 11 bases lying between them. CDR1 is LGHDT and CDR2 is YNNKEL in the germline V gene (reference sequence). The CDR3 runs to 14 residues.

For this clone: The germline gene is not matched at one end of the junction; a read error may be the cause. V usage is TRBV7-7 and J usage is TRBJ2-1; 8 positions match TRBD1. The CDR3 spans 13 residues. Germline-derived CDR1 and CDR2 are SSHAT and FNYEAQ (reference sequence). CDR3 loop: CASSLNRGNEQFF. As DNA, the CDR3 is TGTGCTAGCAGCTTAAACAGGGGGAATGAGCAGTTCTTC.